Listed here are 28 T cell receptor beta chains from one sample, sequenced in a study of T cell responses to AZD1222 COVID-19 vaccine (dated by TCRdb to the early 2020s). Library preparation used the immunoSEQ multiplex PCR assay. TCRdb retrieved this table from immuneACCESS and kept in-frame rearrangements only. Not all clones are present; in checked studies, unresolved V genes account for under half, and no reason is known for the remainder. The sample table shows about 160,000 clones, and roughly nine tenths are seen once. The top ten clonotypes cover around 1.8% of the sample. The time point tag for this specimen amounts to: baseline before first vaccination. The sample here was peripheral blood, taken on day 0 of AZD1222 vaccination. These TCRs come from an adult in good health.

The V call is TRBV7-2, the J call TRBJ2-3; 10 bases map to TRBD2. V lost 4 bases to trimming and J lost 2 bases; unmatched junction nucleotides: 6. Looked up from germline, CDR1 is SGHTA and CDR2 is FQGNSA. CDR3 length: 16 amino acids. The CDR3 loop is CASSSLAGGVTDTQYF. CDR3 DNA: TGTGCCAGCAGCTCGTTAGCGGGGGGAGTCACAGATACGCAGTATTTT. Filled out from reference TRBV7-2 and TRBJ2-3, the complete variable domain reads GAGVSQSPSNKVTEKGKDVELRCDPISGHTALYWYRQSLGQGLEFLIYFQGNSAPDKSGLPSDRFSAERTGGSVSTLTIQRTQQEDSAVYLCASSSLAGGVTDTQYFGPGTRLTVL.

The gene calls are TRBV7-2 and TRBJ1-5, with D possibly being TRBD1 (5 bases). CDR1 and CDR2 (germline): SGHTA, FQGNSA. Deletions cut 1 base from V and 3 bases from J, with 10 bases between. The CDR3 length is 15 residues. The CDR3, as DNA: TGTGCCAGCAGCTTAGATGGGGGGATCAATCAGCCCCAGCATTTT. Protein: CASSLDGGINQPQHF.

The DNA for the CDR3 is TGTGCCAGCAGTCCCGACAGGGGTGGCTACACCTTC. It translates to CASSPDRGGYTF. This chain connects TRBV12-3 or TRBV12-4 to TRBJ1-2; 8 positions agree with TRBD1. Germline trimming cut 5 bases from V and 7 bases from J; bases unmatched to any gene: 3. CDR3 length: 12 amino acids.

The chain recombines TRBV7-2 with TRBJ1-6; D is possibly TRBD1 (6 bases). CDR3 length: 17 residues. V was cut by 1 base and J by 0 bases, with 10 bases left in between. Germline assignment: CDR1 SGHTA and CDR2 FQGNSA. The CDR3 nucleotides read TGTGCCAGCAGCTTAGACAGGGATTCCTCCTATAATTCACCCCTCCACTTT. This sequence encodes CASSLDRDSSYNSPLHF.

This clone was seen just once. The chain links TRBV5-1 to TRBJ2-7; D perhaps matches TRBD1 (6 bases). Per germline, CDR1 SGHRS and CDR2 YFSETQ. V shed 4 bases and J shed 5 bases, with 10 bases lying between them. The CDR3 runs 12 residues. CDR3: CASSTGFDEQYF. The CDR3 region has the DNA TGCGCCAGCAGCACAGGGTTTGACGAGCAGTACTTC.

This chain connects TRBV19 to TRBJ2-7; 10 positions agree with TRBD1. This CDR3 comprises 15 residues. Germline loops: CDR1 LNHDA, CDR2 SQIVND (reference sequence). V was pared by 1 base and J by 2 bases, with 2 bases of the junction left unmatched. The CDR3 reads CASSIGTGGPYEQYF. CDR3 nucleotides: TGTGCCAGTAGTATAGGGACAGGGGGGCCCTACGAGCAGTACTTC.

The V call is TRBV11-2, the J call TRBJ2-3; D may correspond to TRBD1 or TRBD2 (5 bases each). This CDR3 spans 16 amino acids. V dropped 0 bases and J dropped 0 bases, with 10 bases sitting between them. Germline loops: CDR1 SGHAT, CDR2 FQNNGV. In nucleotides, the CDR3 is TGTGCCAGCAGCTTAGAGGGACGTACTAGCACAGATACGCAGTATTTT. This gives the protein CASSLEGRTSTDTQYF.

The chain links TRBV20-1 to TRBJ1-2, with D possibly being TRBD1 (6 bases). CDR1 is DFQATT and CDR2 is SNEGSKA in the germline V gene (reference sequence). V lost 4 bases and J 4 bases, leaving 16 bases between the germline ends. CDR3 length: 14 residues. This CDR3 is CSATEGGGTYGYTF. CDR3 DNA sequence: TGCAGTGCTACTGAAGGGGGGGGCACCTATGGCTACACCTTC.

This chain links TRBV28 with TRBJ1-5, with D maybe TRBD1 (6 bases). Per germline, CDR1 MDHEN and CDR2 SYDVKM. The germline V and J ends were trimmed by 5 bases and 2 bases, with 16 bases remaining between them. The CDR3 spans 16 residues. In DNA, the CDR3 is TGTGCCAGCAGTACCCCCCAGGGGTTGCGCAATCAGCCCCAGCATTTT. Protein: CASSTPQGLRNQPQHF.

This chain links TRBV10-3 with TRBJ2-2; a weak D match, TRBD1 (5 bases). Germline CDR1 ENHRY, CDR2 SYGVKD. V lost 10 bases and J lost 0, with 12 bases in between. The CDR3 is made up of 14 amino acids. The DNA for the CDR3 is TGTGCCACCCTCGACAGCGCGAACACCGGGGAGCTGTTTTTT. Its protein product is CATLDSANTGELFF.

The chain uses TRBV3-1 (or the pseudogene TRBV3-2) and TRBJ1-1; D is perhaps TRBD1 (5 bases). The CDR3 consists of 15 residues. V lost 4 bases to trimming and J lost 5 bases, with 17 bases between them. The germline V gene encodes CDR1 LGHDT and CDR2 YNNKEL (reference sequence). The CDR3 here is CASSRSQGLGTEAFF. CDR3 in DNA: TGTGCCAGCAGCCGCTCCCAGGGTTTGGGTACTGAAGCTTTCTTT.

This rearrangement joins TRBV10-3 to TRBJ2-6; 8 bases are shared with TRBD1. Germline CDR1 and CDR2: ENHRY and SYGVKD. This CDR3 contains 17 residues. J gave up 2 bases and V 2 bases, and 5 bases lay outside the gene matches. For the CDR3, the DNA is TGTGCCATCAGTGAGATGCAGGGGGCGACTGGGGCCAACGTCCTGACTTTC. It specifies CAISEMQGATGANVLTF.

The rearrangement uses TRBV7-2 and TRBJ1-6, with 8 bases lining up with TRBD1. The CDR3 covers 16 residues. Trimming took 5 bases from V and 9 from J; bases not matched to a gene: 12. The germline gives CDR1 SGHTA, CDR2 FQGNSA. The CDR3 region has the DNA TGTGCCAGCAGCACAAAAGGACAGGGACGGGTTTCACCCCTCCACTTT. Translation: CASSTKGQGRVSPLHF. The variable domain in full, with the rest retrieved from reference TRBV7-2 and TRBJ1-6, is GAGVSQSPSNKVTEKGKDVELRCDPISGHTALYWYRQSLGQGLEFLIYFQGNSAPDKSGLPSDRFSAERTGGSVSTLTIQRTQQEDSAVYLCASSTKGQGRVSPLHFGNGTRLTVT.

The chain links TRBV24-1 to TRBJ2-7; no clear D gene. From germline, CDR1 is KGHDR and CDR2 SFDVKD. There are 12 residues in the CDR3. Trimming stripped 4 bases from V and 3 bases from J, with 6 bases between. CDR3 nucleotide sequence: TGTGCCACCAGTGAAGGTTACTACGAGCAGTACTTC. Translation gives CATSEGYYEQYF.

The V call is TRBV2, the J call TRBJ2-7; 8 bases are a match to TRBD1. Trimming cost V 7 bases and J 6 bases; bases outside gene matches: 8. The germline V gene has CDR1 SNHLY and CDR2 FYNNEI. The length of the CDR3 is 13 residues. CDR3 nucleotides: TGTGCCAGCAAGCGGACAGGGAACGGCGAGCAGTACTTC. Protein sequence: CASKRTGNGEQYF.

The chain carries TRBV2 and TRBJ2-1, with D perhaps TRBD1 (6 bases). CDR1 is SNHLY, CDR2 FYNNEI, per germline. The CDR3 loop spans 14 amino acids. The germline V and J ends were trimmed by 6 bases and 2 bases, with 11 bases remaining between them. DNA for the CDR3: TGTGCCAGCAGATCCCGGGACACCTACAATGAGCAGTTCTTC. This codes for CASRSRDTYNEQFF.

This clone was seen a few times. DNA of the CDR3: TGTGCCAGCTCCCCCGCCTCCGGCTACAATGAGCAGTTCTTC. Translation: CASSPASGYNEQFF. The V call is TRBV6-4, the J call TRBJ2-1; D uncertain. V lost 8 bases and J 3 bases, leaving 14 bases between the germline ends. Germline V gives CDR1 MRHNA, CDR2 SNTAGT. This CDR3 has 14 amino acids.

The chain employs TRBV6-5 and TRBJ1-1, with TRBD1 matching over 7 bases. V lost 5 bases, J lost 4 bases, and 7 bases stayed unmatched. Germline values: CDR1 MNHEY, CDR2 SVGAGI. The CDR3 is made up of 14 amino acids. The CDR3 loop is CASSRRQGFTEAFF. CDR3 coding DNA: TGTGCCAGCAGTAGAAGACAGGGCTTCACTGAAGCTTTCTTT.

The chain uses TRBV10-3 and TRBJ2-1, with 12 positions matching TRBD2. Germline trimming cut 2 bases from V and 4 bases from J; bases unmatched to any gene: 9. This CDR3 is 18 amino acids long. CDR1 and CDR2 (germline): ENHRY, SYGVKD. The DNA of the CDR3 is TGTGCCATCAGTGAGATGGGACTAGCGGGCTTGGGATACAATGAGCAGTTCTTC. Translation: CAISEMGLAGLGYNEQFF.

V gene TRBV24-1 combines with J gene TRBJ2-5; 9 bases line up with TRBD1. Per the germline V gene, CDR1 is KGHDR and CDR2 is SFDVKD. The CDR3 has 17 amino acids. V dropped 0 bases and J dropped 4; count of bases not matched to a gene: 8. The CDR3 loop reads CATSDLRTGDFGETQYF. The CDR3 DNA follows: TGTGCCACCAGTGATTTGCGGACAGGGGACTTCGGAGAGACCCAGTACTTC.

The chain combines TRBV27 with TRBJ2-7; TRBD2 aligns across 8 bases. Germline trimming cut 3 bases from V and 7 bases from J; bases unmatched to any gene: 8. The length of the CDR3 is 14 residues. CDR1 is MNHEY and CDR2 is SMNVEV in the germline V gene (reference sequence). In DNA form, the CDR3 reads TGTGCCAGCAGTTTTAGCGGGACTAAGAGAGAGCAGTACTTC. It specifies CASSFSGTKREQYF.

This chain links TRBV28 with TRBJ2-3; D gene uncertain. Germline V gene lookup returns CDR1 MDHEN and CDR2 SYDVKM. The CDR3 runs to 14 residues. Trimming pared 6 bases from V and 0 bases from J, leaving 10 bases between. CDR3 protein: CASRRALSTDTQYF. The CDR3 DNA reads as TGTGCCAGCAGAAGGGCCCTCAGCACAGATACGCAGTATTTT.

This sequence joins TRBV2 and TRBJ1-1; D uncertain. Per the germline V gene, CDR1 is SNHLY and CDR2 is FYNNEI. Trimming took 4 bases from V and 10 from J, leaving 10 bases between them. The CDR3 loop spans 11 amino acids. The CDR3 spells CASSGGRGAFF. Here the CDR3 DNA reads TGTGCCAGCAGTGGAGGGCGCGGAGCTTTCTTT.

J is TRBJ2-1 and V is TRBV19, with D tentatively TRBD1 or TRBD2 (5 bases each). This CDR3 spans 17 amino acids. Germline V CDR1 and CDR2: LNHDA, SQIVND (reference sequence). V was pared by 2 bases and J by 0 bases, with 14 bases between. This CDR3 reads CASSIFSSGSSYNEQFF. In nucleotides, the CDR3 is TGTGCCAGTAGTATATTCTCTTCAGGGAGCTCCTACAATGAGCAGTTCTTC.

The chain recombines TRBV6-2 or TRBV6-3 with TRBJ1-2, with D unresolved. CDR3 size: 12 residues. The ends were cut back, 5 bases at V and 3 bases at J, with 7 bases in the middle. Germline V gene sequence: CDR1 MNHEY, CDR2 SVGEGT. In nucleotides, the CDR3 is TGTGCCAGCAGTCTGAAAGACTATGGCTACACCTTC. Residues: CASSLKDYGYTF.

The chain uses TRBV2 and TRBJ1-1; 8 bases agree with TRBD1. The CDR3 length is 14 residues. Trimming at V came to 8 bases and at J to 6 bases, leaving 11 bases not matched to a gene. The V gene's germline CDR1 is SNHLY and CDR2 FYNNEI. The CDR3 protein is CASSLDRVFSEAFF. The CDR3 DNA is TGTGCCAGCTCCCTGGACAGGGTTTTCTCTGAAGCTTTCTTT.

This clone was observed a handful of times. The chain couples TRBV27 to TRBJ1-1, with 7 bases matching TRBD1. Germline CDR1 is MNHEY and CDR2 is SMNVEV (reference sequence). V lost 6 bases and J lost 6; bases outside the gene matches: 4. The CDR3 sequence is 12 residues long. The CDR3 sequence: CASRQGYAEAFF. The CDR3, as DNA: TGTGCCAGCAGACAGGGGTACGCTGAAGCTTTCTTT.

This sequence joins TRBV19 and TRBJ2-7, with 8 bases lining up with TRBD1. This CDR3 comprises 12 residues. Germline lookup yields CDR1 LNHDA and CDR2 SQIVND (reference sequence). DNA for the CDR3: TGTGCTGCCGGGACAGGAGCCTACGAGCAGTACTTC. This encodes CAAGTGAYEQYF.